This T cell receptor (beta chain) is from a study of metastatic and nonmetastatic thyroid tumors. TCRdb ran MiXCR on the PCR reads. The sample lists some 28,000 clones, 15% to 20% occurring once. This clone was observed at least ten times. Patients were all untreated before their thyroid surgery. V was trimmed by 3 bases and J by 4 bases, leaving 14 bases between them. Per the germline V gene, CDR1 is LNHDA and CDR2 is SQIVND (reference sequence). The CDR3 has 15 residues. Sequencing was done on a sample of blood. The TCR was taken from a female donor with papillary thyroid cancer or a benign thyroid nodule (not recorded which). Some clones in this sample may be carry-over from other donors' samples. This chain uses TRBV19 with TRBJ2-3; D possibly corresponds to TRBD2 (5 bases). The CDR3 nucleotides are TGTGCCAGTAGTATCGGACGGGGTTGGGCAGATACGCAGTATTTT. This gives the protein CASSIGRGWADTQYF.